This T cell receptor beta chain was recovered during a study of blood T cell repertoires in COVID-19. For the study at large: Researchers got acute and convalescent COVID-19 samples from the United States, Italy and Spain.

From germline, CDR1 is GTSNPN and CDR2 SVGIG (reference sequence). There are 12 residues in the CDR3. The V gene lost 8 bases and the J gene lost 5 bases, with 15 bases spanning the gap. All enrollees were about 18 to 100 years old and from about 25 US areas. Allocation to cohorts depended on clinical history reported by the participants. What the recovered Cohort 3 donors had was two negative PCRs, clearance, or symptom resolution. TCRdb's table, derived via immunoSEQ multiplex PCR, lists solely in-frame clones and lacks some. The data hold about 180,000 clones, with more than 80% observed a single time.

What was sequenced was PBMCs or T cells enriched from blood (not recorded which). This sequence originates from a man aged 35 to 55 who had recovered from COVID-19. The chain is built from TRBV30 and TRBJ1-2; D is ambiguous. The CDR3 loop is CAGTPGAYGYTF. CDR3 nucleotide sequence: TGTGCCGGCACCCCGGGTGCGTATGGCTACACCTTC.